The subject of this entry is one T cell receptor beta chain. This sample was taken from a study of shared clonotypes between healthy human individuals. Measured with immunoSEQ multiplex PCR; TCRdb has only the in-frame clones, and not every one. The data contain a few million clones, around nine tenths of them singletons. This TCR derives from a man aged 18-30 years in good health. The sample was naive CD4+ T cells sorted from blood. Subset in this sample: CD45RA+ positively selected.

The CDR3 loop reads CASSPSVAGALADTQYF. CDR3 bases: TGTGCCAGCTCACCCAGCGTCGCGGGGGCTCTGGCAGATACGCAGTATTTT. The chain carries TRBV18 and TRBJ2-3, with D perhaps matching TRBD2 (7 bases). With 3 bases removed from V and 4 bases from J, the gap between germline ends came to 20 bases. The CDR3 is 17 amino acids. Germline lookup yields CDR1 KGHSH and CDR2 LQKENI.